This is a list of T cell receptor beta chains from one sample in a study of identifying expanded T cells in peripheral blood. Here immunoSEQ multiplex PCR was the method, and the copy in TCRdb shows in-frame clones only, minus some. The sample shows 100,000 or so clones, approximately 88% of them seen only once. The sequenced material came from blood. Every receptor here comes from a person aged 18 to 70 in good health. CDR3s include the opening cysteine and the closing phenylalanine or tryptophan. The D gene is left open where the match is weak. Size values are once, few and many counts, or a class for expanded clones, and some rows have none.

j_call clone_size d_call v_call cdr3_aa cdr3_nt
TRBJ1-6 once TRBD1 TRBV11-2 CASSPDRGRLYSPLHF TGTGCCAGCAGCCCGGACAGGGGGCGATTATATTCACCCCTCCACTTT
TRBJ2-7 . TRBD2 TRBV29-1 CLLRYGLAGREQYF TGCCTTCTACGCTACGGGCTAGCGGGACGAGAGCAGTACTTC
TRBJ1-5 . . TRBV10-3 CAISRDGSNQPQHF TGTGCCATCAGTCGGGACGGTAGCAATCAGCCCCAGCATTTT
TRBJ2-7 . TRBD2 TRBV5-1 CASSLWTSGDTEQYF TGCGCCAGCAGCTTATGGACTAGCGGGGACACGGAGCAGTACTTC
TRBJ2-2 . . TRBV11-3 CASSPGGSGAGELFF TGTGCCAGCAGCCCCGGGGGCAGCGGGGCCGGGGAGCTGTTTTTT
TRBJ1-5 . . TRBV5-1 CASSLFPDQPQHF TGCGCCAGCAGCTTGTTCCCCGATCAGCCCCAGCATTTT
TRBJ2-2 . TRBD2 TRBV9 CASSSIAGPNTGELFF TGTGCCAGCAGCTCGATAGCGGGGCCGAACACCGGGGAGCTGTTTTTT
TRBJ2-7 . . TRBV2 CASRQGYEQYF TGTGCCAGCAGACAGGGCTACGAGCAGTACTTC
TRBJ2-7 . . TRBV6-6 CASSPLLEQYF TGTGCCAGCAGCCCCTTGCTCGAGCAGTACTTC
TRBJ2-1 few TRBD2 TRBV7-2 CASSLSSGALLQFF TGTGCCAGCAGCTTGTCTAGCGGGGCTCTTTTGCAGTTCTTC
TRBJ2-3 . . TRBV19 CASSIGAVGAQYF TGTGCCAGTAGTATCGGGGCGGTGGGGGCGCAGTATTTT
TRBJ1-5 . TRBD1 TRBV7-2 CASSPRGPDQPQHF TGTGCCAGCAGCCCAAGGGGGCCGGATCAGCCCCAGCATTTT
TRBJ2-7 . . TRBV14 CASSRGTALSYEQYF TGTGCCAGCAGCCGCGGGACAGCCCTATCCTACGAGCAGTACTTC
TRBJ1-3 once TRBD1 TRBV6-5 CASSYLGTVGNTIYF TGTGCCAGCAGTTACCTTGGGACAGTAGGAAACACCATATATTTT
TRBJ1-3 . . TRBV19 CASSQILWGNTIYF TGTGCCAGTAGTCAAATACTCTGGGGAAACACCATATATTTT
TRBJ1-2 . . TRBV7-2 CASSSQGPTNYGYTF TGTGCCAGCAGCTCCCAGGGACCAACTAACTATGGCTACACCTTC
TRBJ1-5 . . TRBV6-4 CAISEWEPQHF TGTGCCATTTCGGAGTGGGAGCCCCAGCATTTT
TRBJ2-1 . . TRBV25-1 CASSEYGGLTSHNEQFF TGTGCCAGCAGTGAATATGGGGGACTTACCAGCCACAATGAGCAGTTCTTC
TRBJ2-5 . . TRBV19 CASSIDVWETQYF TGTGCCAGTAGTATAGACGTATGGGAGACCCAGTACTTC
TRBJ2-7 . TRBD2 TRBV28 CASSVSGGGAYEQYF TGTGCCAGCAGCGTATCTGGCGGGGGGGCCTACGAGCAGTACTTC
TRBJ1-4 . TRBD1 TRBV30 CACIQGAGEKLFF TGTGCCTGCATTCAGGGGGCAGGGGAAAAACTGTTTTTT
TRBJ1-4 . . TRBV19 CASSIPTGTGEKLFF TGTGCCAGTAGTATCCCTACAGGGACGGGTGAAAAACTGTTTTTT
TRBJ2-7 . TRBD1 TRBV19 CASSTGQGASYEQYF TGTGCCAGTAGTACGGGGCAGGGGGCGTCCTACGAGCAGTACTTC
TRBJ1-4 . . TRBV6-1 CASSEFLQGGKEKLFF TGTGCCAGCAGTGAATTCCTACAGGGTGGAAAAGAAAAACTGTTTTTT
TRBJ1-1 . . TRBV6-1 CASSDFGGSTEAFF TGTGCCAGCAGTGATTTTGGTGGCAGCACTGAAGCTTTCTTT
TRBJ2-7 . TRBD1 TRBV7-9 CASSLGTGRWEQYF TGTGCCAGCAGCTTAGGGACAGGGCGTTGGGAGCAGTACTTC
TRBJ2-1 . . TRBV11-2 CASSPLENNEQFF TGTGCCAGCTCGCCGCTAGAAAACAATGAGCAGTTCTTC
TRBJ2-5 . TRBD2 TRBV2 CASSPPGLEETQYF TGTGCCAGCAGTCCACCGGGACTAGAAGAGACCCAGTACTTC
TRBJ2-5 . . TRBV27 CASSSGLLWRETQYF TGTGCCAGCAGTTCAGGATTACTATGGAGAGAGACCCAGTACTTC
TRBJ1-1 . . TRBV7-3 CASRQRGNTEAFF TGTGCCAGCAGACAAAGGGGGAACACTGAAGCTTTCTTT
TRBJ2-1 once . TRBV27 CASSSDGDNEQFF TGTGCCAGCAGTTCCGACGGAGACAATGAGCAGTTCTTC
TRBJ2-3 . . TRBV28 CASSFIYTQYF TGTGCCAGCAGTTTCATATATACGCAGTATTTT
TRBJ2-3 . . TRBV5-1 CASSFTGTDTQYF TGCGCCAGCAGCTTCACAGGGACAGATACGCAGTATTTT
TRBJ2-3 . TRBD2 TRBV29-1 CSVEDHRIAGGEDTQYF TGCAGCGTTGAAGATCATCGGATAGCGGGAGGTGAAGATACGCAGTATTTT
TRBJ1-2 . . TRBV11-2 CASSLTGPYGYTF TGTGCCAGCAGCTTGACAGGCCCATATGGCTACACCTTC
TRBJ2-1 . . TRBV4-1 CASSQVTSSYNEQFF TGCGCCAGCAGCCAAGTCACCAGCTCCTACAATGAGCAGTTCTTC
TRBJ2-1 . TRBD2 TRBV9 CASSYRTSGTYNEQFF TGTGCCAGCAGCTACAGGACTAGCGGGACCTACAATGAGCAGTTCTTC